This T cell receptor (beta chain) was obtained from a study of human T cells and chemical hapten exposure. Study-wide points: PT1 expanded TCR numbers rose with patch test score. TCRs at a frequency above 1 in 1000 stayed unchanged with DPC sensitization.

Germline V gene sequence: CDR1 SEHNR, CDR2 FQNEAQ (reference sequence). Trimming left V 5 bases short and J 4 bases short, with 17 bases between. The CDR3 length is 15 residues. This sample's time point: pre-sensitization, week 0. Treatment here: therapeutic diphenylcyclopropenone sensitization with weekly scalp DPC. From whole blood left unfractionated, total RNA was extracted. TCRdb used MiXCR to reprocess the RACE reads, holding one entry per CDR3 protein. The sample records some 60,000 distinct CDR3 sequences, roughly 10% being singletons. This clonotype was seen repeatedly, ten times or more. Antigen unknown.

This chain links TRBV7-9 with TRBJ1-1; TRBD1 might be the D (6 bases). The specimen comprised whole blood, sampled in connection with sensitization to the hapten diphenylcyclopropenone (DPC). This TCR derives from a woman aged 40 to 50 with alopecia areata. Some clones in this sample may be carry-over from other donors' samples. The CDR3 loop is CASSLFRGRGTEAFF. CDR3 DNA sequence: TGTGCCAGCAGCCTCTTCAGGGGTCGGGGCACTGAAGCTTTCTTT.